One TCR beta chain is described in this entry. What it recognizes is unknown. TCRdb used MiXCR to reprocess the 5' RACE reads, holding one entry per CDR3 protein. The data contain about 190,000 distinct CDR3 sequences, under 15% of them singletons. With 5 bases clipped from V and 12 bases from J, the junction kept 15 bases outside the gene matches. The CDR3 sequence is 14 residues long. Looked up from germline, CDR1 is DFQATT and CDR2 is SNEGSKA (reference sequence). This sample is part of a study of CD8 T cells in ankylosing spondylitis. Findings and caveats of the study: What seemed typical of ankylosing spondylitis blood was a TCR beta motif built from roughly 8 highly homologous variants.

Sequenced material: blood, either unsorted or a sorted T cell fraction (not recorded which). The rearrangement links TRBV20-1 to TRBJ2-1; 8 bases map to TRBD2. This receptor was taken from a female donor with ankylosing spondylitis or in good health (not recorded which). The CDR3 DNA sequence: TGCAGTGCTGAGAACCCGATGAGCGGGGGACGGCAGTTCTTC. Protein product: CSAENPMSGGRQFF.